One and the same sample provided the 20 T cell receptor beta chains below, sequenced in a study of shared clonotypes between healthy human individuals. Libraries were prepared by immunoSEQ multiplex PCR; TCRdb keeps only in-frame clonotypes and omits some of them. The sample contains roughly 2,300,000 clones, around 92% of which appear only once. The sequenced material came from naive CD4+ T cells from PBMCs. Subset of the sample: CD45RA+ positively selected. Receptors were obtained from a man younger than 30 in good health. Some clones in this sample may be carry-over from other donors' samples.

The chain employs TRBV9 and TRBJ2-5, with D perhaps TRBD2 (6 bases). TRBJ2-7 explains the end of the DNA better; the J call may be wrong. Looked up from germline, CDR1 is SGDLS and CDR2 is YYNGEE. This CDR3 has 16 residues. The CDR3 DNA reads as TGTGCCAGCAGCCCGAGGAGGTGGGGGGACTCCTACGAGCAGTACTTC. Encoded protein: CASSPRRWGDSYEQYF.

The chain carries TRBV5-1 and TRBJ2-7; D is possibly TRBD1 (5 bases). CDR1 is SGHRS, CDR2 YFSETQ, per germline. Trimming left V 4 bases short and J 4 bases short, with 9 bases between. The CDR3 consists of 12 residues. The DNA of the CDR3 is TGCGCCAGCAGCGATCAGGGTTACGAGCAGTACTTC. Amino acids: CASSDQGYEQYF. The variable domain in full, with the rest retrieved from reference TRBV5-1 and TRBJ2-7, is KAGVTQTPRYLIKTRGQQVTLSCSPISGHRSVSWYQQTPGQGLQFLFEYFSETQRNKGNFPGRFSGRQFSNSRSEMNVSTLELGDSALYLCASSDQGYEQYFGPGTRLTVT.

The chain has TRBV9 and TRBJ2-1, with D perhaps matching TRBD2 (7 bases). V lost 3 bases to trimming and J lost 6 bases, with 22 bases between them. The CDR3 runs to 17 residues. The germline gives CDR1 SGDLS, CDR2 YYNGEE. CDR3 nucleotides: TGTGCCAGCAGCGGGCACCCCGTCGGGGGGCCGTCCAATGAGCAGTTCTTC. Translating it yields CASSGHPVGGPSNEQFF.

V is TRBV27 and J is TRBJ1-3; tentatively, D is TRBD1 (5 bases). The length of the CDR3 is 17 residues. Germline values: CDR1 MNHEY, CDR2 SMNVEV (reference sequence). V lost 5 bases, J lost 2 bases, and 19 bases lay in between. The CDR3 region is CASSPRRGGLAGNTIYF. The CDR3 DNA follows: TGTGCCAGCAGTCCCCGCCGGGGCGGATTGGCTGGAAACACCATATATTTT.

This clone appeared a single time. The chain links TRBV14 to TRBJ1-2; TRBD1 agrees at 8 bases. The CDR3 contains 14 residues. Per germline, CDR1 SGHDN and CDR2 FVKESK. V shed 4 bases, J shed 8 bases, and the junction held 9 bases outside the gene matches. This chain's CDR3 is CASSRPGQGFGYTF. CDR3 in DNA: TGTGCCAGCAGCCGTCCCGGACAGGGCTTCGGCTACACCTTC.

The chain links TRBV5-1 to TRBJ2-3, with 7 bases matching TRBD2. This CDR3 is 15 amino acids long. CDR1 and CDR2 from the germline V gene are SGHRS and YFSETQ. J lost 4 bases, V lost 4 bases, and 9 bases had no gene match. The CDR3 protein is CASSRMSGTADTQYF. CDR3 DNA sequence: TGCGCCAGCAGCCGGATGAGCGGGACCGCAGATACGCAGTATTTT.

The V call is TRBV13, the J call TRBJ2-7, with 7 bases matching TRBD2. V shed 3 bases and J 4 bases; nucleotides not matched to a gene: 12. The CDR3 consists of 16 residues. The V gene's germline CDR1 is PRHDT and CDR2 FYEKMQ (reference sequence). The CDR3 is CASSFGAGGTMYEQYF. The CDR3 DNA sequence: TGTGCCAGCAGCTTTGGGGCCGGCGGGACTATGTACGAGCAGTACTTC.

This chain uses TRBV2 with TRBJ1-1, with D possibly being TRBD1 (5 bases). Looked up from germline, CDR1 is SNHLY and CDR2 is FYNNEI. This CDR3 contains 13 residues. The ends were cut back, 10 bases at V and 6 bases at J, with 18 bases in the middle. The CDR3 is CAIPFVGGAEAFF. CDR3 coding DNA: TGTGCCATCCCCTTCGTCGGGGGGGCTGAAGCTTTCTTT.

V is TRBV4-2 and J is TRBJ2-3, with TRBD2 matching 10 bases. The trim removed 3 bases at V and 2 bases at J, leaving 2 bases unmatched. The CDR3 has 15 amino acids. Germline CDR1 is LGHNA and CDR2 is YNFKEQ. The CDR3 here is CASSQTSGFTDTQYF. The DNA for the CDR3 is TGTGCCAGCAGCCAGACTAGCGGGTTCACAGATACGCAGTATTTT.

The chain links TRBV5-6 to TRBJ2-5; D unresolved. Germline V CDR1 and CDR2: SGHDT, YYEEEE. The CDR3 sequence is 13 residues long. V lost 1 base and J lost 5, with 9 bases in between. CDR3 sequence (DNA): TGTGCCAGCAGCTTGACCCCCCAGGAGACCCAGTACTTC. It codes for CASSLTPQETQYF.

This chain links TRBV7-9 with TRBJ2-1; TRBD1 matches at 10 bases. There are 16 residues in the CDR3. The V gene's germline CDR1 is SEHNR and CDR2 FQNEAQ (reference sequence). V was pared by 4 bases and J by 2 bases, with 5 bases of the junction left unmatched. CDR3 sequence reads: CASSSPTGGPYNEQFF. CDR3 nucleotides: TGTGCCAGCAGCTCGCCGACAGGGGGCCCCTACAATGAGCAGTTCTTC.

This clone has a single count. DNA for the CDR3: TGTGCCAGCAGCGAGAGGTACGGGGGATATGAAAAACTGTTTTTT. It is translated as CASSERYGGYEKLFF. The chain uses TRBV9 and TRBJ1-4; D is possibly TRBD1 (5 bases). The germline V gene encodes CDR1 SGDLS and CDR2 YYNGEE. Trimming stripped 3 bases from V and 6 bases from J, with 15 bases between. The CDR3 contains 15 residues.

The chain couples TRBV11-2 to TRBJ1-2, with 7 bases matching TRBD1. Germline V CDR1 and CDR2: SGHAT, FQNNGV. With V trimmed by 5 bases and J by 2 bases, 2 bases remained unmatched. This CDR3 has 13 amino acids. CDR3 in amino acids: CASSKQGNYGYTF. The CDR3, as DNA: TGTGCCAGCAGCAAACAGGGGAACTATGGCTACACCTTC.

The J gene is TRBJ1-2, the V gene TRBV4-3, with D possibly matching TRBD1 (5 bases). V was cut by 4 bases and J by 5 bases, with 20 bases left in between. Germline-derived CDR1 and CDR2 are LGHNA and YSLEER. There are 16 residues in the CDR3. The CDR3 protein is CASSPIPGTYIYGYTF. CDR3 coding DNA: TGCGCCAGCAGCCCGATTCCCGGGACTTATATTTATGGCTACACCTTC.

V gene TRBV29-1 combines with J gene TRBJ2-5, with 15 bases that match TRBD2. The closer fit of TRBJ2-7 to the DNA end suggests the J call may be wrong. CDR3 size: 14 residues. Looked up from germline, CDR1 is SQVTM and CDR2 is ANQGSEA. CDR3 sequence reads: CSVGTSGRRYEQYF. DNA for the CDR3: TGCAGCGTCGGGACTAGCGGGAGGAGGTACGAGCAGTACTTC.

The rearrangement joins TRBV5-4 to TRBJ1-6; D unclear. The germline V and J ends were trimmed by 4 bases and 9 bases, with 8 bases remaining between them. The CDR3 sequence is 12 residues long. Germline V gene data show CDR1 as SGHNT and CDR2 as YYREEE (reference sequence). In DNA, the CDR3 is TGTGCCAGCAGCCGATTAGGTTCACCCCTCCACTTT. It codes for CASSRLGSPLHF.

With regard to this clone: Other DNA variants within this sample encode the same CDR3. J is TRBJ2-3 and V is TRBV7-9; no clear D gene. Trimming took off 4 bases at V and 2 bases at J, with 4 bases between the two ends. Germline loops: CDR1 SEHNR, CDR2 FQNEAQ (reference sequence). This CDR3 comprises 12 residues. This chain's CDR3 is CASSSTTDTQYF. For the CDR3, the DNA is TGTGCCAGCAGCTCGACCACAGATACGCAGTATTTT.

CDR3 amino acids: CASSRETGTGNWPQHF. In DNA, the CDR3 is TGTGCCAGCTCGCGAGAAACCGGGACGGGGAATTGGCCCCAGCATTTT. The V call is TRBV18, the J call TRBJ1-5; D perhaps matches TRBD1 (5 bases). Between the trimmed V and J ends, which lost 6 bases and 9 bases, there was a span of 24 bases. The CDR3 has 16 residues. The V gene's germline CDR1 is KGHSH and CDR2 LQKENI.

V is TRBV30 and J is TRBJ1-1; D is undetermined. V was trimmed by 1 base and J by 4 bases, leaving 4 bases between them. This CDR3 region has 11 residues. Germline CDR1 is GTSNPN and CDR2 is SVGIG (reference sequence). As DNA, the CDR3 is TGTGCCTGGAGTGGGTCCACTGAAGCTTTCTTT. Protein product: CAWSGSTEAFF. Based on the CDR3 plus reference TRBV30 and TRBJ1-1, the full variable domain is SQTIHQWPATLVQPVGSPLSLECTVEGTSNPNLYWYRQAAGRGLQLLFYSVGIGQISSEVPQNLSASRPQDRQFILSSKKLLLSDSGFYLCAWSGSTEAFFGQGTRLTVV.

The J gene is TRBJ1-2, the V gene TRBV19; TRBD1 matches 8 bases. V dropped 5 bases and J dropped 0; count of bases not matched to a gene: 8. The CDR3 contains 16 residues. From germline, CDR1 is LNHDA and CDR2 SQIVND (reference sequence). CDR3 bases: TGTGCCAGTAGTCCGACGGACAGGGAGGCTAACTATGGCTACACCTTC. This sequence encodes CASSPTDREANYGYTF. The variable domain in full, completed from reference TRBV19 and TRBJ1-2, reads DGGITQSPKYLFRKEGQNVTLSCEQNLNHDAMYWYRQDPGQGLRLIYYSQIVNDFQKGDIAEGYSVSREKKESFPLTVTSAQKNPTAFYLCASSPTDREANYGYTFGSGTRLTVV.